The source of this T cell receptor beta chain is a study of cytomegalovirus exposure and HLA in healthy donors. With V trimmed by 5 bases and J by 2 bases, 9 bases remained unmatched. Germline lookup yields CDR1 MNHEY and CDR2 SVGAGI. The CDR3 has 15 residues. Use of 60 Vbeta and 13 Jbeta primers characterized the PCR. Assay used: immunoSEQ multiplex PCR; TCRdb lists only in-frame clones, some missing. The repertoire holds under 200,000 clones, with roughly 83% as singletons. This sequence originates from a male donor in good health and CMV-seropositive. The chain recombines TRBV6-5 with TRBJ2-7; 7 bases align to TRBD1. The sequencing sample was made of PBMCs. CDR3 DNA: TGTGCCAGCAGTACCCCACAGGGGAGAGCCTACGAGCAGTACTTC. Protein: CASSTPQGRAYEQYF.